Presented here are 18 T cell receptor beta chains from one specimen sequenced in a study of cytomegalovirus exposure and HLA in healthy donors (dated by TCRdb to the late 2010s). Library prep was done by the immunoSEQ multiplex PCR assay. The multiplex PCR relied on a mix of 60 forward primers for TCR Vbeta segments and 13 reverse primers for TCR Jbeta segments. What TCRdb holds here is the immuneACCESS table cut down to in-frame rearrangements. Part of the clones is not present; checked against another copy, under half of the missing clones reflect an unresolved V gene, and the others are unexplained. The table for this sample lists roughly 120,000 clones; 74% of them were counted only once. The ten largest clones capture around 4.2% of the sample. Source material: PBMCs. These receptor sequences come from a woman aged 45-60 years in good health and CMV-seropositive.

This chain joins TRBV7-9 and TRBJ1-1; D perhaps matches TRBD1 (6 bases). CDR3 length: 14 amino acids. Germline CDR1 and CDR2: SEHNR and FQNEAQ (reference sequence). V was clipped by 4 bases and J by 1 base, with 10 bases between them. The CDR3 loop reads CASSSRDKNTEAFF. Here the CDR3 DNA reads TGTGCCAGCAGCTCCCGGGACAAGAACACTGAAGCTTTCTTT. Using reference TRBV7-9 and TRBJ1-1 for the parts outside the CDR3, the full variable domain is DTGVSQNPRHKITKRGQNVTFRCDPISEHNRLYWYRQTLGQGPEFLTYFQNEAQLEKSRLLSDRFSAERPKGSFSTLEIQRTEQGDSAMYLCASSSRDKNTEAFFGQGTRLTVV.

V and J are TRBV6-1 and TRBJ2-5, with TRBD2 matching over 12 bases. This CDR3 has 14 amino acids. Germline CDR1 reads MNHNS; CDR2 reads SASEGT. Trimming removed 7 bases from V and 3 bases from J; junction bases left unmatched: 3. The CDR3 reads CASMWTSGEETQYF. The CDR3 nucleotides read TGTGCCAGCATGTGGACTAGCGGGGAAGAGACCCAGTACTTC.

V usage is TRBV5-1 and J usage is TRBJ1-1, with TRBD1 identical over 7 bases. Looked up from germline, CDR1 is SGHRS and CDR2 is YFSETQ. The CDR3 consists of 13 residues. Losses at the gene ends were 7 bases for V and 4 bases for J; bases not matched to a gene: 7. CDR3 coding DNA: TGCGCCAGCGGCGGAACAGGGGCCACTGAAGCTTTCTTT. Protein sequence: CASGGTGATEAFF.

This chain links TRBV5-4 with TRBJ1-6; TRBD1 is a possible D gene (6 bases). V was clipped by 2 bases and J by 7 bases, with 10 bases between them. The CDR3 loop spans 14 amino acids. Germline loops: CDR1 SGHNT, CDR2 YYREEE (reference sequence). The CDR3 DNA is TGTGCCAGCAGCTTTAGGGGGGGCAATTCACCCCTCCACTTT. Translating it yields CASSFRGGNSPLHF.

V and J are TRBV27 and TRBJ2-3; D might be TRBD1 (5 bases). This CDR3 is built from 15 residues. The germline V gene has CDR1 MNHEY and CDR2 SMNVEV (reference sequence). Trimming left V 6 bases short and J 0 bases short, with 13 bases between. In DNA form, the CDR3 reads TGTGCCAGCAGGAACCAGGGTGTGAGCACAGATACGCAGTATTTT. Its protein product is CASRNQGVSTDTQYF.

This clone was observed a handful of times. This chain uses TRBV19 with TRBJ2-2; a possible D gene is TRBD1 (6 bases). This CDR3 spans 16 amino acids. Trimming pared 5 bases from V and 2 bases from J, leaving 15 bases between. Germline values: CDR1 LNHDA, CDR2 SQIVND (reference sequence). The CDR3 reads CASSVLTGRNTGELFF. DNA for the CDR3: TGTGCCAGTAGTGTTCTGACAGGAAGAAACACCGGGGAGCTGTTTTTT.

Only one count was recorded for this clone. The chain employs TRBV11-2 and TRBJ2-6, with 7 bases lining up with TRBD1. Germline-derived CDR1 and CDR2 are SGHAT and FQNNGV. The CDR3 spans 17 residues. The V and J ends lost 9 bases and 0 bases, in that order; junction bases with no gene match: 11. CDR3 region: CASSGRTGLSGANVLTF. CDR3 DNA: TGTGCCAGTTCTGGGCGGACAGGCCTCTCTGGGGCCAACGTCCTGACTTTC.

The count of this clone is one. V and J are TRBV11-1 and TRBJ2-3; D is perhaps TRBD2 (7 bases). The length of the CDR3 is 16 residues. Germline V lookup: CDR1 SGHAT, CDR2 FQDESV (reference sequence). The V gene lost 5 bases and the J gene lost 0 bases, with 15 bases spanning the gap. The CDR3 spells CASSLRGALSTDTQYF. Written as DNA, the CDR3 is TGTGCCAGCAGCCTCCGGGGGGCACTGAGCACAGATACGCAGTATTTT. Filled out from reference TRBV11-1 and TRBJ2-3, the complete variable domain reads EAEVAQSPRYKITEKSQAVAFWCDPISGHATLYWYRQILGQGPELLVQFQDESVVDDSQLPKDRFSAERLKGVDSTLKIQPAELGDSAMYLCASSLRGALSTDTQYFGPGTRLTVL.

The chain combines TRBV7-3 with TRBJ2-3, with TRBD1 identical over 9 bases. The germline V gene encodes CDR1 SGHTA and CDR2 FQGTGA. With V trimmed by 3 bases and J by 0 bases, 1 base remained unmatched. The CDR3 runs 15 residues. The CDR3 DNA reads as TGTGCCAGCAGCTTCGGGACAGGGAGCACAGATACGCAGTATTTT. This sequence encodes CASSFGTGSTDTQYF.

The chain combines TRBV15 with TRBJ1-1; TRBD1 matches at 7 bases. The CDR3 loop spans 15 amino acids. The ends lost 8 bases at V and 5 bases at J; junction bases unmatched: 14. The germline gives CDR1 LNHNV, CDR2 YYDKDF (reference sequence). The DNA of the CDR3 is TGTGCCACCCAGGAGGTAGTACAGGGGAGGACTGAAGCTTTCTTT. This sequence encodes CATQEVVQGRTEAFF.

The V gene is TRBV30, the J gene TRBJ1-5; 8 nucleotides line up with TRBD1. Germline CDR1 is GTSNPN and CDR2 is SVGIG (reference sequence). This CDR3 has 12 amino acids. The V and J ends lost 7 bases and 7 bases, in that order; junction bases with no gene match: 6. CDR3: CAYQGAGQPQHF. CDR3 in DNA: TGTGCCTATCAGGGGGCTGGGCAGCCCCAGCATTTT.

V and J are TRBV7-9 and TRBJ1-6; 9 bases fit TRBD1. The CDR3 runs 14 residues. Germline V gives CDR1 SEHNR, CDR2 FQNEAQ (reference sequence). Unmatched junction bases numbered 4, after V lost 5 bases and J lost 8 bases. CDR3 protein: CASSRTGDDSPLHF. The DNA of the CDR3 is TGTGCCAGCAGCCGGACAGGGGATGATTCACCCCTCCACTTT.

The chain employs TRBV4-3 and TRBJ2-3, with TRBD1 matching 10 bases. CDR1 and CDR2 (germline): LGHNA, YSLEER. The CDR3 length is 15 residues. The V segment lost 6 bases and the J segment 1 base; nucleotides outside the gene matches: 4. CDR3 region: CASSRQGAGTDTQYF. The CDR3 nucleotides are TGCGCCAGCAGTAGACAGGGGGCAGGCACAGATACGCAGTATTTT.

The chain links TRBV9 to TRBJ2-3, with TRBD2 matching 7 bases. V lost 4 bases, J lost 10 bases, and 18 bases stayed unmatched. The CDR3 loop spans 16 amino acids. Germline V gene lookup returns CDR1 SGDLS and CDR2 YYNGEE. This CDR3 reads CASSPAVSGGADAQYF. The CDR3 DNA is TGTGCCAGCAGCCCAGCGGTTTCGGGGGGAGCCGACGCGCAGTATTTT.

V usage is TRBV7-7 and J usage is TRBJ2-5, with D possibly matching TRBD1 (6 bases). With 5 bases removed from V and 4 bases from J, the gap between germline ends came to 14 bases. The CDR3 has 14 residues. CDR1 and CDR2 (germline): SSHAT, FNYEAQ (reference sequence). CDR3 region: CASSDRRIGETQYF. CDR3 nucleotide sequence: TGTGCCAGCAGCGACAGGCGGATCGGAGAGACCCAGTACTTC. The variable domain in full, completed from reference TRBV7-7 and TRBJ2-5, reads GAGVSQSPRYKVTKRGQDVTLRCDPISSHATLYWYQQALGQGPEFLTYFNYEAQPDKSGLPSDRFSAERPEGSISTLTIQRTEQRDSAMYRCASSDRRIGETQYFGPGTRLLVL.

The chain has TRBV7-8 and TRBJ2-2; 9 bases align to TRBD1. CDR3 size: 16 residues. With 5 bases clipped from V and 2 bases from J, the junction kept 6 bases outside the gene matches. CDR1 is SGHVS, CDR2 FQNEAQ, per germline. This chain's CDR3 is CASSLLGQGNTGELFF. The CDR3 DNA sequence: TGTGCCAGCAGCCTATTGGGACAGGGCAACACCGGGGAGCTGTTTTTT.

The chain couples TRBV9 to TRBJ2-1; weak D call: TRBD2 (6 bases). The CDR3 covers 14 residues. V was shortened by 0 bases and J by 9 bases, with 13 bases between the two germline ends. Germline values: CDR1 SGDLS, CDR2 YYNGEE. The CDR3 DNA reads as TGTGCCAGCAGCGTAGGCGGGGTGCAGGGTGAGCAGTTCTTC. Translating it yields CASSVGGVQGEQFF. The full variable domain, completed using reference TRBV9 and TRBJ2-1, is DSGVTQTPKHLITATGQRVTLRCSPRSGDLSVYWYQQSLDQGLQFLIQYYNGEERAKGNILERFSAQQFPDLHSELNLSSLELGDSALYFCASSVGGVQGEQFFGPGTRLTVL.

The chain recombines TRBV6-1 with TRBJ2-2, with TRBD2 identical over 13 bases. V shed 9 bases and J 1 base; nucleotides not matched to a gene: 2. This CDR3 has 15 amino acids. The germline V gene encodes CDR1 MNHNS and CDR2 SASEGT. The CDR3 loop reads CASTSGGGNTGELFF. The CDR3 nucleotides read TGTGCCAGTACTAGCGGGGGGGGGAACACCGGGGAGCTGTTTTTT.